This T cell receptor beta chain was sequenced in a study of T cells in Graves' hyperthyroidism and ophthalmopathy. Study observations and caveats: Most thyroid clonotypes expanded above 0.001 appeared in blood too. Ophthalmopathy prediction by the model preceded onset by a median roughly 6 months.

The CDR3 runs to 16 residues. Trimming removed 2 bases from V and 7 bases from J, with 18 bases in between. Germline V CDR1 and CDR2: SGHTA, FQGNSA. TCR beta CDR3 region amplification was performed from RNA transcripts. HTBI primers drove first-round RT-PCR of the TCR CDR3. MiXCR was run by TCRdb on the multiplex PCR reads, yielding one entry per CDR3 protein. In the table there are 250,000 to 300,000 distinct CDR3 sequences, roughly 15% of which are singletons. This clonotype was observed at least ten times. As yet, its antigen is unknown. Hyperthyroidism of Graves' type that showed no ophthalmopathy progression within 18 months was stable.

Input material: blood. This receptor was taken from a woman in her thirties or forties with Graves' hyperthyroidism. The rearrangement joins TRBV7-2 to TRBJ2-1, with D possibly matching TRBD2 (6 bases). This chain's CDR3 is CASSLNPAGLGNEQFF. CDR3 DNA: TGTGCCAGCAGCTTAAATCCGGCGGGATTAGGAAATGAGCAGTTCTTC.